What follows are 5 T cell receptor beta chains derived from one specimen sequenced in a study of metastatic and nonmetastatic thyroid tumors. TCRdb called clones again from the PCR reads with MiXCR. The repertoire holds about 52,000 clones, with about a sixth as singletons. Every patient was untreated before thyroid surgery. The specimen was blood. The receptors were sampled from a female donor with papillary thyroid cancer or a benign thyroid nodule (not recorded which). Some clones in this sample may be carry-over from other donors' samples.

Concerning this clone: A much bigger clone sits one base away, suggesting this may be a read error. Other DNA sequences of this sample code for an identical CDR3. This sequence joins TRBV4-2 and TRBJ2-1; 9 bases agree with TRBD2. The CDR3 contains 18 residues. The germline V gene has CDR1 LGHNA and CDR2 YNFKEQ. V lost 0 bases, J lost 7 bases, and 13 bases stayed unmatched. Here the CDR3 reads CASSQDSGGRAGGNEQFF. CDR3 bases: TGTGCCAGCAGCCAAGATTCTGGCGGGAGGGCCGGAGGGAATGAGCAGTTCTTC.

This clone was detected only a few times. The gene calls are TRBV25-1 and TRBJ1-6; D unresolved. Between the trimmed V and J ends, which lost 0 bases and 9 bases, there was a span of 6 bases. Germline lookup yields CDR1 MGHDK and CDR2 SYGVNS. The CDR3 has 13 residues. For the CDR3, the DNA is TGTGCCAGCAGTGAATACGTTTGTTCACCCCTCCACTTT. Protein product: CASSEYVCSPLHF.

This clone was seen repeatedly, ten times or more. This rearrangement joins TRBV2 to TRBJ1-2, with TRBD1 identical over 8 bases. With V trimmed by 4 bases and J by 5 bases, 6 bases remained unmatched. CDR1 and CDR2 from the germline V gene are SNHLY and FYNNEI. This CDR3 contains 14 residues. The chain's CDR3 is CASSVWRQGYGYTF. As DNA, the CDR3 is TGTGCCAGCAGTGTCTGGAGACAGGGGTATGGCTACACCTTC.

In this sample, this clone turned up many times. The rearrangement joins TRBV15 to TRBJ2-5; TRBD1 might be the D (5 bases). Germline assignment: CDR1 LNHNV and CDR2 YYDKDF (reference sequence). Trimming removed 0 bases at V and 5 bases at J, with 13 bases between. CDR3 size: 15 residues. This CDR3 is CATSREMGPGETQYF. Here the CDR3 DNA reads TGTGCCACCAGCAGAGAAATGGGGCCAGGGGAGACCCAGTACTTC. Filled out from reference TRBV15 and TRBJ2-5, the complete variable domain reads DAMVIQNPRYQVTQFGKPVTLSCSQTLNHNVMYWYQQKSSQAPKLLFHYYDKDFNNEADTPDNFQSRRPNTSFCFLDIRSPGLGDTAMYLCATSREMGPGETQYFGPGTRLLVL.

This clone was counted a single time. This chain uses TRBV11-2 with TRBJ2-7; 13 nucleotides agree with TRBD2. The CDR3 has 15 amino acids. The V gene end was trimmed by 5 bases and the J gene end by 13 bases; junction bases not matched to a gene: 14. Looked up from germline, CDR1 is SGHAT and CDR2 is FQNNGV. DNA of the CDR3: TGTGCCAGCAGCCAAACTAGCGGGAGGGCCTACGAGTATTACTTC. Amino acids: CASSQTSGRAYEYYF.